This T cell receptor (beta chain) emerged from a study of CD8 T cells in ankylosing spondylitis. Study-wide findings and caveats: A TCR beta motif made of 7 to 9 highly homologous variants seemed typical of ankylosing spondylitis blood.

Ten or more counts support this clonotype. Antigen specificity is unknown. TCRdb itself ran the 5' RACE reads through MiXCR, one entry per CDR3 protein. The sample shows 180,000 or so distinct CDR3 sequences, 11% of them seen only once. Germline CDR1 SGHDT, CDR2 YYEEEE. Trimming took 0 bases from V and 9 from J, leaving 9 bases between them. The CDR3 consists of 12 residues. This clonotype originated in a male donor with ankylosing spondylitis or in good health (not recorded which). What was sequenced was blood, either unsorted or a sorted T cell fraction (not recorded which). The rearrangement uses TRBV5-6 and TRBJ1-1, with TRBD1 as a possible D gene (6 bases). The DNA of the CDR3 is TGTGCCAGCAGCTTGGACCGGGGGCAAGCTTTCTTT. This translates into CASSLDRGQAFF.